The 20 T cell receptor beta chains reported below all come from one sample, sequenced in a study of cytomegalovirus exposure and HLA in healthy donors. Primers included in the PCR were 60 Vbeta and 13 Jbeta primers. TCRdb's copy holds only in-frame clones and misses some; the assay was immunoSEQ multiplex PCR. The sample contains some 150,000 clones, less than 80% of which appear only once. The sample consisted of PBMCs. These receptors were taken from a man between 35 and 55 years old in good health and CMV-seronegative.

V and J are TRBV19 and TRBJ1-6; D gene unclear. V dropped 6 bases and J dropped 5 bases, with 20 bases sitting between them. The CDR3 length is 17 residues. Germline V gives CDR1 LNHDA, CDR2 SQIVND (reference sequence). The CDR3 coding sequence is TGTGCCAGTAGCTTACGATCCTCGCAGACTGATAATTCACCCCTCCACTTT. It specifies CASSLRSSQTDNSPLHF.

The chain recombines TRBV7-6 with TRBJ2-5; D ambiguous. V lost 5 bases and J 1 base, leaving 17 bases between the germline ends. CDR3 length: 16 residues. Germline V gene sequence: CDR1 SGHVS, CDR2 FNYEAQ. In DNA, the CDR3 is TGTGCCAGCAGCCTAGACCCCCGACTCTTCCAAGAGACCCAGTACTTC. This translates into CASSLDPRLFQETQYF.

The rearrangement links TRBV5-6 to TRBJ2-2; D possibly corresponds to TRBD2 (5 bases). This CDR3 has 16 amino acids. Germline-derived CDR1 and CDR2 are SGHDT and YYEEEE. V was pared by 2 bases and J by 3 bases, with 14 bases between. In DNA, the CDR3 is TGTGCCAGCAGCTTTCCGGGAATCCTAGACACCGGGGAGCTGTTTTTT. It yields the protein CASSFPGILDTGELFF.

The V call is TRBV11-1, the J call TRBJ2-7; TRBD2 aligns across 7 bases. The germline gives CDR1 SGHAT, CDR2 FQDESV (reference sequence). Trimming removed 6 bases from V and 10 bases from J; junction bases left unmatched: 9. This CDR3 is 12 amino acids long. The CDR3 sequence is CASSLGGSLQYF. The CDR3 coding sequence is TGTGCCAGCAGTCTGGGGGGGAGCCTCCAGTACTTC.

A note on this clone: The sample carries other DNA sequences with the same CDR3. The J gene is TRBJ1-2, the V gene TRBV7-2; TRBD1 agrees at 8 bases. The CDR3 has 14 amino acids. From germline, CDR1 is SGHTA and CDR2 FQGNSA. With V trimmed by 3 bases and J by 0 bases, 0 bases remained unmatched. The chain's CDR3 is CASSLDRANYGYTF. In nucleotides, the CDR3 is TGTGCCAGCAGCTTGGACAGGGCTAACTATGGCTACACCTTC.

This chain uses TRBV12-2 with TRBJ1-6. TRBV12-2 constitutes a pseudogene. This CDR3 spans 14 amino acids. The CDR3 DNA reads as TGTGCAAGTCGCTTAGTGTTAGGATCGGGACCCCTCCACTTT. Translation: CASRLVLGSGPLHF.

The chain joins TRBV13 to TRBJ1-2, with D possibly TRBD1 on 5 matching bases. CDR3 size: 14 residues. Trimming cost V 4 bases and J 10 bases, with 19 bases left between them. In germline, CDR1 is PRHDT, CDR2 FYEKMQ (reference sequence). CDR3 loop: CASSWGRTSFDYTF. DNA of the CDR3: TGTGCCAGCAGCTGGGGTAGGACATCATTTGACTACACCTTC.

The chain couples TRBV15 to TRBJ2-1; 7 bases match TRBD1. The CDR3 runs 14 residues. The ends lost 3 bases at V and 8 bases at J; junction bases unmatched: 7. The V gene's germline CDR1 is LNHNV and CDR2 YYDKDF (reference sequence). The DNA of the CDR3 is TGTGCCACCAGCAGGCCAACAGGGGCCCATGAGCAGTTCTTC. Encoded protein: CATSRPTGAHEQFF.

The J gene is TRBJ2-2, the V gene TRBV21-1; the table's TRBD2 call for D was not verified on the DNA. TRBV21-1 is marked as a pseudogene. The CDR3 has 15 amino acids. The CDR3 DNA sequence: TGTGCCAGCAGCAATGGAGGTACAGTCTCATCGGAGCTGTTTTTT. It yields the protein CASSNGGTVSSELFF.

The CDR3 DNA follows: TGTGCCAGCAGCCAGGGACAGGGAGGTTGGAGCACTGAAGCTTTCTTT. Its translation: CASSQGQGGWSTEAFF. The chain couples TRBV11-2 to TRBJ1-1; 9 nucleotides line up with TRBD1. With V trimmed by 5 bases and J by 4 bases, 11 bases remained unmatched. This CDR3 has 16 amino acids. Germline loops: CDR1 SGHAT, CDR2 FQNNGV.

CDR3 sequence: CAIRVSGQVRSGNTIYF. For the CDR3, the DNA is TGTGCCATCAGGGTTTCGGGACAGGTCCGCTCTGGAAACACCATATATTTT. V and J are TRBV10-3 and TRBJ1-3; 8 bases agree with TRBD1. The CDR3 is made up of 17 amino acids. J lost 0 bases, V lost 6 bases, and 10 bases had no gene match. CDR1 and CDR2 from the germline V gene are ENHRY and SYGVKD.

The J gene is TRBJ1-1, the V gene TRBV6-1; D call uncertain. The V end lost 6 bases, the J end lost 7 bases, and 9 bases lay between the germline ends. Germline V gene lookup returns CDR1 MNHNS and CDR2 SASEGT. The CDR3 spans 11 residues. The DNA for the CDR3 is TGTGCCAGCAGCACCTATGTTGAAGCTTTCTTT. Translated: CASSTYVEAFF.

The chain links TRBV2 to TRBJ1-2, with D unresolved. The CDR3 loop spans 13 amino acids. Germline V gene lookup returns CDR1 SNHLY and CDR2 FYNNEI. The V gene lost 3 bases and the J gene lost 5 bases, with 10 bases spanning the gap. The CDR3: CASSDGGMYGYTF. The CDR3 region has the DNA TGTGCCAGCAGTGACGGAGGGATGTATGGCTACACCTTC.

This chain links TRBV10-2 with TRBJ1-2; a weak D match, TRBD1 (6 bases). Germline lookup yields CDR1 WSHSY and CDR2 SAAADI. Between the trimmed V and J ends, which lost 0 bases and 6 bases, there was a span of 11 bases. CDR3 length: 14 amino acids. The CDR3 protein is CASSESDRTHGYTF. The CDR3 DNA is TGCGCCAGCAGTGAGTCCGACAGGACCCATGGCTACACCTTC.

The CDR3 DNA sequence: TGTGCCATCAGTTACGAGGACAGAGCCTACGAGCAGTACTTC. Its translation: CAISYEDRAYEQYF. The chain has TRBV10-3 and TRBJ2-7; D might be TRBD1 (6 bases). V was shortened by 5 bases and J by 2 bases, with 13 bases between the two germline ends. There are 14 residues in the CDR3. Germline loops: CDR1 ENHRY, CDR2 SYGVKD.

CDR3: CASSQEVGTGIFDTQYF. The DNA for the CDR3 is TGTGCCAGCAGCCAAGAGGTCGGGACAGGGATCTTCGATACGCAGTATTTT. This rearrangement joins TRBV4-2 to TRBJ2-3; 9 bases match TRBD1. The CDR3 consists of 17 residues. CDR1 LGHNA and CDR2 YNFKEQ come from the germline V gene. V shed 0 bases, J shed 6 bases, and the junction held 10 bases outside the gene matches.

This clone was seen just once. The V call is TRBV5-8, the J call TRBJ1-1; 7 bases align to TRBD1. The CDR3 is made up of 14 amino acids. Germline trimming cut 2 bases from V and 6 bases from J; bases unmatched to any gene: 7. CDR1 and CDR2 from the germline V gene are SGHTS and YDEGEE. CDR3 bases: TGTGCCAGCAGCTTTTCCCCGAGGGGGCCTGAAGCTTTCTTT. Translated: CASSFSPRGPEAFF.

This clone has only one observation. The CDR3 region is CASSLSGQPNSPLHF. The CDR3 nucleotides read TGTGCCAGCAGTTTATCTGGCCAACCTAATTCACCCCTCCACTTT. This chain uses TRBV27 with TRBJ1-6; D gene ambiguous. The germline gives CDR1 MNHEY, CDR2 SMNVEV (reference sequence). The CDR3 contains 15 residues. Trimming pared 0 bases from V and 6 bases from J, leaving 9 bases between.

Turning to this clone: One junction end does not reproduce the germline sequence, and a read error may be involved. The rearrangement uses TRBV30 and TRBJ2-5; weak D call: TRBD2 (6 bases). The germline V gene encodes CDR1 GTSNPN and CDR2 SVGIG (reference sequence). The CDR3 covers 13 residues. CDR3 in DNA: TGTGCCTGGAGTGTAAGGGTACGGGAGACCCAATACTTC. It translates to CAWSVRVRETQYF.

V usage is TRBV7-9 and J usage is TRBJ1-2; 9 bases align to TRBD1. CDR1 SEHNR and CDR2 FQNEAQ come from the germline V gene (reference sequence). V lost 2 bases, J lost 3 bases, and 4 bases stayed unmatched. CDR3 size: 15 residues. The CDR3 DNA follows: TGTGCCAGCAGCTTACTCCGGGACAGGGACTATGGCTACACCTTC. It translates to CASSLLRDRDYGYTF.